Following are 18 T cell receptor beta chains from one sample sequenced in a study of PD-1 blockade in classical Hodgkin lymphoma. Profiled with immunoSEQ multiplex PCR; TCRdb holds only in-frame clones, not every one. This table has more than 40,000 clones, around 72% appearing once. Every single patient, without exception, relapsed after autologous stem cell transplantation, and brentuximab vedotin exposure varied. The sequenced sample was peripheral blood mononuclear cells (PBMCs), obtained before the second cycle of nivolumab. Receptors originate from a human donor with classical Hodgkin lymphoma.

This clone was found a few times. The chain employs TRBV11-2 and TRBJ1-1; no clear D gene. The germline gives CDR1 SGHAT, CDR2 FQNNGV. This CDR3 has 13 amino acids. V was clipped by 2 bases and J by 7 bases, with 11 bases between them. CDR3 nucleotides: TGTGCCAGCAGCTTATCGACGGAGAGTGAAGCTTTCTTT. It encodes CASSLSTESEAFF.

This sequence joins TRBV11-2 and TRBJ2-1; D not certain. This CDR3 spans 18 amino acids. Germline CDR1 and CDR2: SGHAT and FQNNGV. The V gene lost 2 bases and the J gene lost 0 bases, with 17 bases spanning the gap. CDR3 protein: CASSLTIQGPSSYNEQFF. CDR3 sequence (DNA): TGTGCCAGCAGCTTAACCATCCAAGGGCCGAGCTCCTACAATGAGCAGTTCTTC.

About this clone itself: In the same sample, other DNA sequences code for this CDR3. The V call is TRBV9, the J call TRBJ1-5; D is ambiguous. This CDR3 is 16 amino acids long. Germline CDR1 SGDLS, CDR2 YYNGEE. Trimming shortened V by 3 bases and J by 0 bases, and 13 bases separated the two germline ends. The CDR3 protein is CASSEEGSVSNQPQHF. CDR3 sequence (DNA): TGTGCCAGCAGCGAGGAAGGGAGCGTTAGCAATCAGCCCCAGCATTTT.

This chain links TRBV5-4 with TRBJ2-1; D possibly corresponds to TRBD2 (5 bases). The germline V gene has CDR1 SGHNT and CDR2 YYREEE (reference sequence). The CDR3 runs to 16 residues. The V gene lost 2 bases and the J gene lost 5 bases, with 17 bases spanning the gap. In nucleotides, the CDR3 is TGTGCCAGCAGCTTCTTTTCAAGAGGGTTCGACAATGAGCAGTTCTTC. Its protein product is CASSFFSRGFDNEQFF.

V is TRBV7-9 and J is TRBJ2-7, with a weak D call TRBD1 (6 bases). V was trimmed by 5 bases and J by 6 bases, leaving 11 bases between them. The CDR3 runs 12 residues. Germline assignment: CDR1 SEHNR and CDR2 FQNEAQ (reference sequence). The CDR3 region is CASSLTGSEQYF. CDR3 nucleotides: TGTGCCAGCAGCCTAACAGGGTCCGAGCAGTACTTC.

A few counts support this clone. This chain uses TRBV7-9 with TRBJ2-3; possible D gene TRBD1, 5 bases. In germline, CDR1 is SEHNR, CDR2 FQNEAQ (reference sequence). This CDR3 comprises 14 residues. V lost 2 bases to trimming and J lost 4 bases, with 10 bases between them. The CDR3 spells CASSLILGADTQYF. The CDR3 DNA reads as TGTGCCAGCAGCTTAATTCTAGGGGCAGATACGCAGTATTTT.

V gene TRBV7-2 combines with J gene TRBJ1-1; D remains unclear. V gave up 3 bases and J gave up 3 bases, with 2 bases separating them. Germline loops: CDR1 SGHTA, CDR2 FQGNSA. This CDR3 has 11 amino acids. The CDR3 reads CASSFDTEAFF. In DNA form, the CDR3 reads TGTGCCAGCAGCTTTGACACTGAAGCTTTCTTT.

The chain employs TRBV4-3 and TRBJ1-2; D gene unclear. The V gene lost 1 base and the J gene lost 10 bases, with 19 bases spanning the gap. The CDR3 runs to 15 residues. The germline V gene has CDR1 LGHNA and CDR2 YSLEER. CDR3 DNA: TGCGCCAGCAGCCAAGTTGGAGGGAGGTCCGAGAACTACACCTTC. It translates to CASSQVGGRSENYTF.

The chain couples TRBV7-8 to TRBJ2-2; D could derive from TRBD1 or TRBD2 (7 bases each). CDR1 is SGHVS and CDR2 is FQNEAQ in the germline V gene. V was clipped by 4 bases and J by 0 bases, with 12 bases between them. The CDR3 is 16 amino acids. The CDR3 is CASSSQGGTNTGELFF. CDR3 sequence (DNA): TGTGCCAGCAGCTCCCAGGGGGGGACGAACACCGGGGAGCTGTTTTTT.

The rearrangement links TRBV9 to TRBJ1-1; D may be TRBD1 (6 bases). Trimming took 3 bases from V and 4 from J, leaving 13 bases between them. The length of the CDR3 is 14 residues. Looked up from germline, CDR1 is SGDLS and CDR2 is YYNGEE. CDR3 in amino acids: CASSDPGARTEAFF. In DNA form, the CDR3 reads TGTGCCAGCAGCGATCCGGGGGCGCGCACTGAAGCTTTCTTT.

The V call is TRBV5-6, the J call TRBJ2-4; TRBD1 aligns across 8 bases. CDR1 is SGHDT, CDR2 YYEEEE, per germline. V shed 4 bases, J shed 14 bases, and the junction held 11 bases outside the gene matches. The CDR3 length is 13 residues. CDR3 sequence (DNA): TGTGCCAGCAGCCTTGTGAAAACAGGGGGAGAGTACTTC. Residues: CASSLVKTGGEYF.

The sample holds a few counts of this clone. The chain is built from TRBV7-8 and TRBJ1-5, with TRBD1 matching over 9 bases. The CDR3 extends over 15 amino acids. Germline assignment: CDR1 SGHVS and CDR2 FQNEAQ. V gave up 5 bases and J gave up 6 bases; unmatched junction bases: 8. The CDR3 DNA reads as TGTGCCAGCAGCAAAGGACAGGGGTTCGGTCAGCCCCAGCATTTT. This codes for CASSKGQGFGQPQHF.

The chain combines TRBV9 with TRBJ2-1; no reliable D call. In germline, CDR1 is SGDLS, CDR2 YYNGEE. The CDR3 has 14 amino acids. The V end lost 4 bases, the J end lost 0 bases, and 8 bases lay between the germline ends. CDR3 coding DNA: TGTGCCAGCAGCCAGGTGAGCTCCTACAATGAGCAGTTCTTC. Its translation: CASSQVSSYNEQFF.

The V and J genes are TRBV6-6 and TRBJ2-7; D call uncertain. Germline lookup yields CDR1 MNHNY and CDR2 SVGAGI (reference sequence). Trimming took 5 bases from V and 7 from J, leaving 9 bases between them. The CDR3 extends over 11 amino acids. The chain's CDR3 is CASSHPPEQYF. The CDR3 DNA follows: TGTGCCAGCAGTCACCCCCCTGAGCAGTACTTC.

There are a few counts of this clone. The chain has TRBV7-9 and TRBJ2-7; 8 nucleotides match TRBD1. Germline V lookup: CDR1 SEHNR, CDR2 FQNEAQ (reference sequence). This CDR3 region has 15 residues. V lost 5 bases, J lost 3 bases, and 9 bases stayed unmatched. CDR3 DNA: TGTGCCAGCAGCCCCCGGGTGGGACAGGTCTACGAGCAGTACTTC. Amino acids: CASSPRVGQVYEQYF. Full variable domain (rest looked up from reference TRBV7-9 and TRBJ2-7): DTGVSQNPRHKITKRGQNVTFRCDPISEHNRLYWYRQTLGQGPEFLTYFQNEAQLEKSRLLSDRFSAERPKGSFSTLEIQRTEQGDSAMYLCASSPRVGQVYEQYFGPGTRLTVT.

This clone has a single count. The chain links TRBV7-9 to TRBJ2-1; D might be TRBD2 (5 bases). V was pared by 7 bases and J by 4 bases, with 17 bases between. CDR3 length: 15 residues. The germline V gene has CDR1 SEHNR and CDR2 FQNEAQ (reference sequence). The CDR3 spells CASIPEGKAYNEQFF. As DNA, the CDR3 is TGTGCCAGCATCCCCGAGGGAAAAGCTTACAATGAGCAGTTCTTC.

This sequence joins TRBV4-3 and TRBJ1-4; possibly TRBD1 for D (5 bases). The CDR3 is 16 amino acids. The V gene lost 0 bases and the J gene lost 7 bases, with 15 bases spanning the gap. CDR1 LGHNA and CDR2 YSLEER come from the germline V gene. The CDR3 DNA sequence: TGCGCCAGCAGCCAAGATTTAGGAGGACACGGTGAAAAACTGTTTTTT. It encodes CASSQDLGGHGEKLFF.

This clone appeared a few times. This chain joins TRBV28 and TRBJ1-4; the D is unclear. The ends were cut back, 7 bases at V and 0 bases at J, with 15 bases in the middle. The CDR3 is made up of 16 amino acids. Per germline, CDR1 MDHEN and CDR2 SYDVKM. The CDR3 sequence is CASTTGLFTTNEKLFF. CDR3 in DNA: TGTGCCAGCACCACTGGGCTTTTCACAACTAATGAAAAACTGTTTTTT.